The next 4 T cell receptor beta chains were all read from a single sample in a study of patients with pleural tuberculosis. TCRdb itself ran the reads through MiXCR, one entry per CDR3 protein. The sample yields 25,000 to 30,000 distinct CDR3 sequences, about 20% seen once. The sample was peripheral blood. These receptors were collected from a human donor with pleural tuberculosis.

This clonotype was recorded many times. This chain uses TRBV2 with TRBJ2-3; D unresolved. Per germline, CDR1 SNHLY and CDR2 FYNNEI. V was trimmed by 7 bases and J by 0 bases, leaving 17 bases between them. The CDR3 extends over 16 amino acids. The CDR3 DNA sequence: TGTGCCAGCACCCCCTCAGGATTTGGGAGCACAGATACGCAGTATTTT. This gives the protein CASTPSGFGSTDTQYF.

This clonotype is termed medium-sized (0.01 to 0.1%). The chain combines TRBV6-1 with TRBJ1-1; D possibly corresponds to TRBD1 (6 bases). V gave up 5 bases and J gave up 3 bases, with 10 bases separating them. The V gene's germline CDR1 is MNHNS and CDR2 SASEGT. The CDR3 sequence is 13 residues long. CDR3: CASSRQVDTEAFF. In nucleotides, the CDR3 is TGTGCCAGCAGTCGACAGGTTGACACTGAAGCTTTCTTT.

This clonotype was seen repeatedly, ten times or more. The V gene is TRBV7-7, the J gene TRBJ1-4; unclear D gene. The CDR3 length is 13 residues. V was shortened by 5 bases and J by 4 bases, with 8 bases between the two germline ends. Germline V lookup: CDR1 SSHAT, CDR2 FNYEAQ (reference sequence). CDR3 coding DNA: TGTGCCAGCAGCCCCCGCCTTAATGAAAAACTGTTTTTT. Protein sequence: CASSPRLNEKLFF.

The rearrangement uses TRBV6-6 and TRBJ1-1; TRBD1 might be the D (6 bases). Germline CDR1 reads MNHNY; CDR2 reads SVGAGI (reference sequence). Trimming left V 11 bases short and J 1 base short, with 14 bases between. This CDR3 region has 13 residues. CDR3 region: CACSQGGNTEAFF. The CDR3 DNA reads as TGTGCCTGTTCACAGGGAGGGAACACTGAAGCTTTCTTT.